This T cell receptor (beta chain) originates from a study of CD8+CD57+ T cells in acquired aplastic anemia. Study summary: Sorted CD4+ and CD8+ cells gave a mean 3.2 ug DNA, range roughly 0.2 to 27.4 ug. Mean read depth for CD4+ cells from healthy donors was 10 million to 13 million.

CDR3 length equals 15 residues. V lost 6 bases to trimming and J lost 8 bases; unmatched junction nucleotides: 11. Germline V gene lookup returns CDR1 DFQATT and CDR2 SNEGSKA (reference sequence). As concerns this clonotype: Its matching antigen is unknown.

Researchers used genomic DNA as the template to profile TCR beta VDJ and CDR3. TCRdb re-analysed the reads in MiXCR, keeping a single row per CDR3 protein. The sample holds about 160,000 distinct CDR3 sequences, approximately 44% seen once. Study results and limitations: Found in both controls and patients were twenty-nine CD8+ CDR3 sequences. In CD8+ cells, Simpson's diversity showed no significant difference between patients and controls.

Source material: sorted CD4+, CD8+, or CD8+CD57+ T cells (not recorded which) from PBMCs. The rearrangement joins TRBV20-1 to TRBJ2-1, with 12 bases matching TRBD2. This TCR came from a human donor in good health. CDR3 nucleotides: TGCAGTGCCCCGAGCCGGGCTAGCGGGGGGGATGAGCAGTTCTTC. This encodes CSAPSRASGGDEQFF.